Sequencing of this T cell receptor (beta chain) was carried out in a study of beta chain features in type 1 diabetes. The entirety of the isolated RNA underwent reverse transcription, so expressed TCRB transcripts were sequenced. The method was immunoSEQ multiplex PCR; TCRdb's version includes in-frame clones alone and lacks a portion of them. The table has roughly 290,000 clones, 8% seen once. Trimming removed 2 bases at V and 4 bases at J, with 8 bases between. In germline, CDR1 is MGHRA, CDR2 YSYEKL. The CDR3 totals 13 residues. The TCR sequence derives from a young woman in good health. The sequenced material came from central memory CD4+ T cells from blood. This sequence joins TRBV4-1 and TRBJ1-2; tentatively, D is TRBD1 (5 bases). The CDR3 bases are TGCGCCAGCAGCCAACAGGGTGTCTATGGCTACACCTTC. Translated: CASSQQGVYGYTF.